This T cell receptor beta chain was recorded in a study of liver allograft versus peripheral blood T cells. Across the whole study: Comparative analysis was performed on T cell receptor repertoires from transplanted livers and from recipients' peripheral blood. Points from the study as a whole: Liver allograft repertoires of T cell receptors reportedly diverged from peripheral blood repertoires.

TCRdb reprocessed the reads via MiXCR and lists one record per CDR3 protein. Counted here are some 9,000 distinct CDR3 sequences, roughly 26% occurring once; the ten biggest clones make up 8% to 10%. This clonotype is labeled medium-sized (0.01 to 0.1%). Its antigen is undetermined. CDR3 length: 15 residues. CDR1 and CDR2 from the germline V gene are MNHEY and SMNVEV (reference sequence). Trimming removed 7 bases from V and 0 bases from J, with 13 bases in between. The TCR was taken from a human patient who had a liver transplant. Some T cells could come from the graft donor. The J gene is TRBJ1-5, the V gene TRBV27; tentative D call: TRBD1 (5 bases). The CDR3 DNA follows: TGTGCCAGCAAGGCGGGGACTTATAGCAATCAGCCCCAGCATTTT. Protein: CASKAGTYSNQPQHF.